Shown below are 15 T cell receptor beta chains from a single sample sequenced in a study of T cell repertoires in cytomegalovirus infection. Each CDR3 protein gets one entry after TCRdb re-called the reads with MiXCR. The sample includes 300,000 to 400,000 distinct CDR3 sequences, roughly 29% of them seen just once. Their cognate antigens are unknown. Material: cultured PBMCs, obtained from culture after CMV antigen stimulation. The receptors were gathered from a human donor in good health (CMV status not recorded). Some clones in this sample may be carry-over from other donors' samples.

The chain uses TRBV19 and TRBJ2-5; 8 bases match TRBD2. CDR3 size: 15 residues. V shed 2 bases, J shed 5 bases, and the junction held 7 bases outside the gene matches. Germline V lookup: CDR1 LNHDA, CDR2 SQIVND (reference sequence). CDR3 region: CASSIRAGVSETQYF. CDR3 nucleotides: TGTGCCAGTAGTATACGAGCGGGGGTATCGGAGACCCAGTACTTC.

The chain employs TRBV24-1 and TRBJ2-4, with D perhaps assigned TRBD1 or TRBD2 (5 bases each). The CDR3 contains 14 residues. Germline V lookup: CDR1 KGHDR, CDR2 SFDVKD. V lost 4 bases, J lost 4 bases, and 10 bases lay in between. Here the CDR3 reads CATSDRDGKNIQYF. CDR3 nucleotides: TGTGCCACCAGTGACCGGGACGGGAAAAACATTCAGTACTTC.

This clonotype was seen only a few times. The chain joins TRBV6-1 to TRBJ2-5; TRBD1 agrees at 9 bases. CDR3 size: 13 residues. V trimming: 11 bases; J trimming: 5 bases; junction bases outside the gene matches: 9. Germline CDR1 MNHNS, CDR2 SASEGT. CDR3 in amino acids: CAVFTGGGETQYF. Here the CDR3 DNA reads TGTGCCGTTTTCACAGGGGGCGGGGAGACCCAGTACTTC.

This clonotype was picked up a small number of times. The junction and the germline gene differ at one end; a read error may be behind it. The chain joins TRBV20-1 to TRBJ1-2; 7 positions match TRBD1. The CDR3 consists of 14 residues. The V gene's germline CDR1 is DFQATT and CDR2 SNEGSKA (reference sequence). As DNA, the CDR3 is TGCAGTGCACGACGGCAGGGGGGTAACAATGGCTACACCTTC. Its translation: CSARRQGGNNGYTF.

This clonotype has ten or more counts. This CDR3 reads CASSVGRGRPDTQYF. DNA for the CDR3: TGTGCCAGCAGCGTAGGTAGGGGGAGGCCAGATACGCAGTATTTT. V and J are TRBV9 and TRBJ2-3; the D call may be TRBD1 or TRBD2 (6 bases each). V dropped 0 bases and J dropped 4 bases, with 12 bases sitting between them. Germline loops: CDR1 SGDLS, CDR2 YYNGEE. This CDR3 is built from 15 residues.

This clonotype was observed a handful of times. The rearrangement joins TRBV7-6 to TRBJ1-6, with a possible D match to TRBD1 (5 bases). V lost 5 bases, J lost 0 bases, and 17 bases lay in between. Germline loops: CDR1 SGHVS, CDR2 FNYEAQ. The CDR3 extends over 18 amino acids. The CDR3 DNA is TGTGCCAGCAGCCTCAGGGCCCTCCGGGACTCCTATAATTCACCCCTCCACTTT. This encodes CASSLRALRDSYNSPLHF.

This clonotype came up many times. The CDR3 bases are TGCGCCAGCAGCCAAGGACTCGTGGACATTCCAAATGAGCAGTTCTTC. It is translated as CASSQGLVDIPNEQFF. This chain joins TRBV4-1 and TRBJ2-1; weak D call: TRBD1 (5 bases). This CDR3 region has 16 residues. Trimming removed 1 base from V and 7 bases from J, with 17 bases in between. CDR1 and CDR2 (germline): MGHRA, YSYEKL.

This clonotype was detected a few times. The junction and the germline gene differ at one end; a read error may be behind it. The genes are TRBV7-9 and TRBJ1-1; D is uncertain. From germline, CDR1 is SEHNR and CDR2 FQNEAQ (reference sequence). The CDR3 has 13 residues. The CDR3 DNA reads TGCGTCGATGGAGGTGCCGGGAACACTGAAGCTTTCTTT. It is translated as CVDGGAGNTEAFF.

The V call is TRBV5-1, the J call TRBJ2-5; possibly TRBD1 for D (5 bases). V gave up 4 bases and J gave up 5 bases, with 12 bases separating them. The CDR3 runs 13 residues. The germline gives CDR1 SGHRS, CDR2 YFSETQ. The CDR3 spells CASSRLQGETQYF. Written as DNA, the CDR3 is TGCGCCAGCAGCCGGCTCCAGGGTGAGACCCAGTACTTC.

This clonotype was counted ten times or more. This chain uses TRBV12-3 or TRBV12-4 with TRBJ2-1; TRBD1 agrees at 8 bases. This CDR3 has 13 amino acids. V dropped 5 bases and J dropped 9; count of bases not matched to a gene: 6. The CDR3 loop reads CASSKQGGSEQFF. CDR3 nucleotide sequence: TGTGCCAGCAGTAAACAGGGGGGTAGTGAGCAGTTCTTC.

This clonotype was detected once. This chain's CDR3 is CSANPTSGSFYNEQFF. The CDR3 coding sequence is TGCAGTGCTAACCCGACTAGCGGGAGTTTCTACAATGAGCAGTTCTTC. The chain links TRBV20-1 to TRBJ2-1; 12 bases agree with TRBD2. The CDR3 is made up of 16 amino acids. Germline V gene sequence: CDR1 DFQATT, CDR2 SNEGSKA (reference sequence). The trim removed 4 bases at V and 3 bases at J, leaving 7 bases unmatched.

This clonotype has a count of ten or more. The rearrangement joins TRBV7-8 to TRBJ2-1; 13 nucleotides align to TRBD2. Germline V gene sequence: CDR1 SGHVS, CDR2 FQNEAQ. J gave up 1 base and V 5 bases, and 2 bases lay outside the gene matches. This CDR3 is built from 16 residues. Written as DNA, the CDR3 is TGTGCCAGCAGCGTGACTAGCGGGAGGTCCTACAATGAGCAGTTCTTC. Translated: CASSVTSGRSYNEQFF.

The V gene is TRBV29-1, the J gene TRBJ2-7; 10 bases line up with TRBD1. The CDR3 spans 14 residues. The ends lost 3 bases at V and 6 bases at J; junction bases unmatched: 8. Looked up from germline, CDR1 is SQVTM and CDR2 is ANQGSEA. The CDR3, as DNA: TGCAGCGTTGATCTCGGGACAGGGGTTAGCGAGCAGTACTTC. Amino acids: CSVDLGTGVSEQYF.

The J gene is TRBJ2-7, the V gene TRBV12-3 or TRBV12-4; D is perhaps TRBD1 (6 bases). V lost 6 bases and J 1 base, leaving 10 bases between the germline ends. The CDR3 spans 13 residues. CDR3 bases: TGTGCCAGCAGGCTACAGGGTTCCTACGAGCAGTACTTC. The encoded protein is CASRLQGSYEQYF.

In this sample, this clonotype turned up a few times. V usage is TRBV7-6 and J usage is TRBJ1-3; D call uncertain. This CDR3 spans 16 amino acids. Germline CDR1 is SGHVS and CDR2 is FNYEAQ. Trimming took 5 bases from V and 2 from J, leaving 16 bases between them. CDR3 sequence reads: CASSPTAIFPGNTIYF. Here the CDR3 DNA reads TGTGCCAGCAGCCCCACGGCTATCTTCCCTGGAAACACCATATATTTT. Full variable domain (outside the CDR3, taken from reference TRBV7-6 and TRBJ1-3): GAGVSQSPRYKVTKRGQDVALRCDPISGHVSLYWYRQALGQGPEFLTYFNYEAQQDKSGLPNDRFSAERPEGSISTLTIQRTEQRDSAMYRCASSPTAIFPGNTIYFGEGSWLTVV.